The present T cell receptor (beta chain) was sequenced within a study of T cell repertoires in cytomegalovirus infection. This CDR3 spans 16 amino acids. CDR1 is SGHVS, CDR2 FNYEAQ, per germline. Trimming removed 5 bases from V and 8 bases from J, with 22 bases in between. TCRdb used MiXCR to reprocess the reads, holding one entry per CDR3 protein. The table has 150,000 or so distinct CDR3 sequences, 15% to 20% seen once. The sequencing sample was made of CD8+ T cells from PBMCs. The chain joins TRBV7-6 to TRBJ2-1; D unclear. The TCR was taken from a human donor in good health (CMV status not recorded). Some clones in this sample may be carry-over from other donors' samples. CDR3 DNA: TGTGCCAGCAGCGCCTTAGAGGACGCCATAGTCTATGAGCAGTTCTTC. This encodes CASSALEDAIVYEQFF.